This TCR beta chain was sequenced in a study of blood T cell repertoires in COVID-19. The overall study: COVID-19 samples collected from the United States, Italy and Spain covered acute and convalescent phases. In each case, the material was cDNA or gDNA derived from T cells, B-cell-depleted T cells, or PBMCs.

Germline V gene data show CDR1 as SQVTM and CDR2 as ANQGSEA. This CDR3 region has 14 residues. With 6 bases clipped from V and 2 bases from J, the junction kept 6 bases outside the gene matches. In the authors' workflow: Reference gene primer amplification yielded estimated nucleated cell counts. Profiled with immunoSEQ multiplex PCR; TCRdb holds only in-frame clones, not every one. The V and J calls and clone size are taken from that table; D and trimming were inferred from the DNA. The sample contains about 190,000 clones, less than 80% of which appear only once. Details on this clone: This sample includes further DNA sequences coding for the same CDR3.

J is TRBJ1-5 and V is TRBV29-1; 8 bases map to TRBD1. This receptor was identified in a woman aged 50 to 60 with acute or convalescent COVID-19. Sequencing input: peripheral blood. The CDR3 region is CSVSPGQGNQPQHF. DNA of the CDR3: TGCAGCGTATCACCGGGACAGGGCAATCAGCCCCAGCATTTT. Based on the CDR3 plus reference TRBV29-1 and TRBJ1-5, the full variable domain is SAVISQKPSRDICQRGTSLTIQCQVDSQVTMMFWYRQQPGQSLTLIATANQGSEATYESGFVIDKFPISRPNLTFSTLTVSNMSPEDSSIYLCSVSPGQGNQPQHFGDGTRLSIL.